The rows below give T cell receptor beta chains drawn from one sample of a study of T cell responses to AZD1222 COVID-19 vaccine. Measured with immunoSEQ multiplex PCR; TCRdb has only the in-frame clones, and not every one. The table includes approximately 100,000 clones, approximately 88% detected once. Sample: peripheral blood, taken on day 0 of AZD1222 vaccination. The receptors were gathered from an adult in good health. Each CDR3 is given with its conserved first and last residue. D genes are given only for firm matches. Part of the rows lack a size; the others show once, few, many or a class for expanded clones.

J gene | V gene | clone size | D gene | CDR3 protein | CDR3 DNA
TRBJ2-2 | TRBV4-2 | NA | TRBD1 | CASSPRGQGTGELFF | TGTGCCAGCAGCCCAAGGGGACAGGGCACCGGGGAGCTGTTTTTT
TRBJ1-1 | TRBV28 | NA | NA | CASSSQGPREAFF | TGTGCCAGCAGTTCCCAGGGGCCCCGTGAAGCTTTCTTT
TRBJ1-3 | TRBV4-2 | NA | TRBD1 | CASSQVGQGGSGNTIYF | TGTGCCAGCAGCCAAGTGGGACAGGGCGGCTCTGGAAACACCATATATTTT
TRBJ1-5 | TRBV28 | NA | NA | CASSILNQPQHF | TGTGCCAGCAGCATCCTAAATCAGCCCCAGCATTTT
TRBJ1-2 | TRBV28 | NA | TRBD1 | CASSRPGTGGVGYGYTF | TGTGCCAGCAGCCGTCCCGGGACAGGGGGGGTAGGGTATGGCTACACCTTC
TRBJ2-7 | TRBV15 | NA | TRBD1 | CATSRDRDRGDYEQYF | TGTGCCACCAGCAGAGACCGGGACAGGGGAGACTACGAGCAGTACTTC
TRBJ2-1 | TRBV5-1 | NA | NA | CASRADWDEQFF | TGCGCCAGCAGGGCGGACTGGGATGAGCAGTTCTTC
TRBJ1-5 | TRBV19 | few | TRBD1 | CASSTRDRGRGNQPQHF | TGTGCCAGTAGTACCCGGGACAGGGGGCGAGGCAATCAGCCCCAGCATTTT
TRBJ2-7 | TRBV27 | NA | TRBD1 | CASSLPGTGVYEQYF | TGTGCCAGCAGTTTGCCGGGGACAGGGGTCTACGAGCAGTACTTC
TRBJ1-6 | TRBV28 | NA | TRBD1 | CASSPGQGYNSPLHF | TGTGCCAGCAGCCCTGGACAGGGCTACAATTCACCCCTCCACTTT
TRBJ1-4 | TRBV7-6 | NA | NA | CASSSRGSWVNEKLFF | TGTGCCAGCAGCTCCCGGGGAAGTTGGGTTAATGAAAAACTGTTTTTT
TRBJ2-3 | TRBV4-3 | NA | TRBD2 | CASSHPRGLAGGRGDTQYF | TGCGCCAGCAGCCACCCCCGGGGACTAGCGGGGGGGCGAGGAGATACGCAGTATTTT
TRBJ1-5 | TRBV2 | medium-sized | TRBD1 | CASRPLGQGQQPQHF | TGTGCCAGCAGGCCATTGGGACAGGGCCAACAGCCCCAGCATTTT
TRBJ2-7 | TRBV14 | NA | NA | CASSQGRVSYEQYF | TGTGCCAGCAGCCAAGGACGGGTCTCCTACGAGCAGTACTTC
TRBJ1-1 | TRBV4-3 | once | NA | CASSQDLGRVYTEAFF | TGCGCCAGCAGCCAAGATTTGGGCAGGGTTTACACTGAAGCTTTCTTT
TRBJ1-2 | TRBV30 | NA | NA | CAWGVHGYTF | TGTGCCTGGGGGGTCCATGGCTACACCTTC
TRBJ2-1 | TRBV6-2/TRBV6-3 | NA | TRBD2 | CASSSSGGGGNNEQFF | TGTGCCAGCAGTTCCTCAGGTGGGGGGGGGAACAATGAGCAGTTCTTC
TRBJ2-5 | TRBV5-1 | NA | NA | CASSLPQETQYF | TGCGCCAGCAGCTTGCCCCAAGAGACCCAGTACTTC
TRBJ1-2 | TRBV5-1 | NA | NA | CASSSIQGYGYTF | TGCGCCAGCAGCTCAATTCAGGGGTATGGCTACACCTTC
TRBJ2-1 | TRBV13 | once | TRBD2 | CASSTTSELYNEQFF | TGTGCCAGCAGCACGACTAGCGAGCTCTACAATGAGCAGTTCTTC
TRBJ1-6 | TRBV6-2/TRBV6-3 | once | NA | CASSYSGRTNSPLHF | TGTGCCAGCAGTTACTCGGGACGGACTAATTCACCCCTCCACTTT
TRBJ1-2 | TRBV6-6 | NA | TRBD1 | CASSTRTGLHYGYTF | TGTGCCAGCAGTACCCGGACAGGGTTACACTATGGCTACACCTTC
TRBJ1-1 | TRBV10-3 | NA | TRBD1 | CAIARTGANTEAFF | TGTGCCATCGCGCGGACAGGGGCGAACACTGAAGCTTTCTTT
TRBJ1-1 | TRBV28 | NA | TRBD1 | CASSRDRGRAEAFF | TGTGCCAGCAGTCGGGACAGGGGGCGAGCTGAAGCTTTCTTT
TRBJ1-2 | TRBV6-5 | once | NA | CASSYSRGIYGYTF | TGTGCCAGCAGTTACTCTAGGGGAATCTATGGCTACACCTTC
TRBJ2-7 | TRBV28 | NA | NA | CASSNPGRAYEQYF | TGTGCCAGCAGCAACCCCGGTAGGGCCTACGAGCAGTACTTC
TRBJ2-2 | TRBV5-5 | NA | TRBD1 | CASSPLQTGGHTGELFF | TGTGCCAGCAGCCCTCTTCAGACAGGGGGGCACACCGGGGAGCTGTTTTTT
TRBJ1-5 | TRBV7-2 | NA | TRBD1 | CASSRQGLYSNQPQHF | TGTGCCAGCAGTCGACAGGGCCTGTATAGCAATCAGCCCCAGCATTTT
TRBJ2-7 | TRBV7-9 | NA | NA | CASSLEGTTPYF | TGTGCCAGCAGCTTAGAGGGGACAACCCCCTACTTC
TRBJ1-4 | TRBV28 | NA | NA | CASREGTGYEKLFF | TGTGCCAGCCGGGAGGGGACGGGGTATGAAAAACTGTTTTTT
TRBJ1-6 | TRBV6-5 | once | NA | CASSYEGSYNSPLHF | TGTGCCAGCAGTTACGAGGGGTCCTATAATTCACCCCTCCACTTT
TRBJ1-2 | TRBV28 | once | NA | CVSGRLAGYTF | TGTGTCAGCGGACGTCTCGCAGGCTACACCTTC
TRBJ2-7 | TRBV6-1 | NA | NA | CASNSRYEQYF | TGTGCCAGCAATTCACGGTACGAGCAGTACTTC
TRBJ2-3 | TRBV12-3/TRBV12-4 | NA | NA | CASKGGRPDTQYF | TGTGCCAGCAAGGGGGGACGACCAGATACGCAGTATTTT
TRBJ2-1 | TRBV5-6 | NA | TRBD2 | CASLRAGGSYNEQFF | TGTGCCAGCTTAAGGGCGGGGGGGAGCTACAATGAGCAGTTCTTC
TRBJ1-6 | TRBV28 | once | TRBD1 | CASSLRTGHRVSPLHF | TGTGCCAGCAGTCTACGGACAGGGCATCGGGTTTCACCCCTCCACTTT
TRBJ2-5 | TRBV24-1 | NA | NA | CATSDPGLPYGETQYF | TGTGCCACCAGTGATCCGGGTCTCCCCTACGGAGAGACCCAGTACTTC
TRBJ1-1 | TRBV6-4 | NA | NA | CASSDYTRTDLNPMNTEAFF | TGTGCCAGCAGTGACTATACACGGACAGATCTCAATCCCATGAACACTGAAGCTTTCTTT
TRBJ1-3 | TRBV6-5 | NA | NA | CASSYSTRSSGNTIYF | TGTGCCAGCAGTTACTCGACCAGGAGCTCTGGAAACACCATATATTTT
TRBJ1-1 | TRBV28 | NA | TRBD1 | CASSLSAGGITEAFF | TGTGCCAGCAGTTTATCGGCAGGGGGGATCACTGAAGCTTTCTTT
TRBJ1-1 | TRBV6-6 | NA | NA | CASSPGRVTEAFF | TGTGCCAGCAGCCCAGGACGTGTCACTGAAGCTTTCTTT
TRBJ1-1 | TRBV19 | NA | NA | CASSKLTEAFF | TGTGCCAGTAGTAAATTGACTGAAGCTTTCTTT
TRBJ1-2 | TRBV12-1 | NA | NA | CASSQPPPRTSYGYTF | TGTGCCAGCAGCCAGCCACCCCCCAGGACCAGCTATGGCTACACCTTC